These 7 T cell receptor beta chains were sequenced from one sample in a study of blood T cell repertoires in COVID-19. Sequencing used immunoSEQ multiplex PCR; TCRdb keeps in-frame clones, though not all of them. The data show 70,000 to 95,000 clones, roughly 79% seen once. The sequenced sample consisted of peripheral blood. These receptor sequences come from a woman between 65 and 79 years old with acute or convalescent COVID-19.

The V and J genes are TRBV4-1 and TRBJ2-1; possible D gene TRBD2, 5 bases. The CDR3 is 15 amino acids. Trimming removed 4 bases at V and 4 bases at J, with 14 bases between. Germline V gene sequence: CDR1 MGHRA, CDR2 YSYEKL. The CDR3 bases are TGCGCCAGCAGCCTTACACTAGACCCATACAATGAGCAGTTCTTC. Protein product: CASSLTLDPYNEQFF.

V usage is TRBV18 and J usage is TRBJ1-6; 10 bases are shared with TRBD1. The germline gives CDR1 KGHSH, CDR2 LQKENI. The CDR3 consists of 18 residues. Trimming cost V 2 bases and J 4 bases; bases outside gene matches: 8. Here the CDR3 DNA reads TGTGCCAGCTCACCAGGGACAGGGGTGGGCGAATATAATTCACCCCTCCACTTT. It codes for CASSPGTGVGEYNSPLHF. Full variable domain (missing parts from reference TRBV18 and TRBJ1-6): NAGVMQNPRHLVRRRGQEARLRCSPMKGHSHVYWYRQLPEEGLKFMVYLQKENIIDESGMPKERFSAEFPKEGPSILRIQQVVRGDSAAYFCASSPGTGVGEYNSPLHFGNGTRLTVT.

The rearrangement joins TRBV3-1 (or the pseudogene TRBV3-2) to TRBJ2-1; 11 nucleotides agree with TRBD2. J lost 4 bases, V lost 2 bases, and 1 base had no gene match. Germline CDR1 is LGHDT and CDR2 is YNNKEL (reference sequence). The CDR3 has 15 amino acids. CDR3 protein: CASSQTSGSYNEQFF. The DNA for the CDR3 is TGTGCCAGCAGCCAAACTAGCGGGAGTTACAATGAGCAGTTCTTC.

This chain connects TRBV9 to TRBJ1-2; no firm D call. The CDR3 is 12 amino acids. V was pared by 6 bases and J by 4 bases, with 10 bases between. Germline V lookup: CDR1 SGDLS, CDR2 YYNGEE. CDR3 residues: CASKNGLYGYTF. The CDR3 bases are TGTGCCAGCAAGAACGGACTCTATGGCTACACCTTC. The variable domain in full, with the rest retrieved from reference TRBV9 and TRBJ1-2, is DSGVTQTPKHLITATGQRVTLRCSPRSGDLSVYWYQQSLDQGLQFLIQYYNGEERAKGNILERFSAQQFPDLHSELNLSSLELGDSALYFCASKNGLYGYTFGSGTRLTVV.

The rearrangement links TRBV6-5 to TRBJ2-7; TRBD1 aligns across 11 bases. Germline-derived CDR1 and CDR2 are MNHEY and SVGAGI. The CDR3 covers 14 residues. Trimming cost V 2 bases and J 11 bases; bases outside gene matches: 8. The DNA for the CDR3 is TGTGCCAGCAGTTACCGGACAGGGGGCGCAGATGAGTACTTC. As protein: CASSYRTGGADEYF.

This clone was seen a single time. V and J are TRBV10-1 and TRBJ2-1, with 9 bases matching TRBD1. Losses at the gene ends were 5 bases for V and 2 bases for J; bases not matched to a gene: 4. This CDR3 spans 15 amino acids. Germline V gene sequence: CDR1 WNHNN, CDR2 SYGVQD (reference sequence). CDR3 in amino acids: CASSPGQGPYNEQFF. The CDR3 DNA sequence: TGCGCCAGCAGTCCGGGACAGGGTCCCTACAATGAGCAGTTCTTC.

The genes are TRBV20-1 and TRBJ2-1; TRBD2 matches at 8 bases. The CDR3 runs 11 residues. Germline trimming cut 5 bases from V and 9 bases from J; bases unmatched to any gene: 3. Germline-derived CDR1 and CDR2 are DFQATT and SNEGSKA (reference sequence). The CDR3 reads CSAYSGIEQFF. CDR3 DNA sequence: TGCAGTGCTTATAGCGGGATTGAGCAGTTCTTC.